Each of the 26 T cell receptor beta chains below was sequenced from the same sample in a study of blood T cell repertoires in COVID-19. Profiling relied on immunoSEQ multiplex PCR, and the TCRdb table lists in-frame clones only, not all of them. The data show 300,000 to 450,000 clones, 70% to 90% seen once. The sample was peripheral blood. These receptors were obtained from a woman aged 55-69 years with COVID-19, enrolled during active disease.

This clone was seen more than once but under ten times. J is TRBJ2-1 and V is TRBV2; D perhaps matches TRBD2 (7 bases). Trimming shortened V by 3 bases and J by 6 bases, and 12 bases separated the two germline ends. The germline gives CDR1 SNHLY, CDR2 FYNNEI. The CDR3 is 14 residues long. CDR3 DNA: TGTGCCAGCAGTGATGCGGGGGCCACCAATGAGCAGTTCTTC. Translation gives CASSDAGATNEQFF. The full variable domain, completed using reference TRBV2 and TRBJ2-1, is EPEVTQTPSHQVTQMGQEVILRCVPISNHLYFYWYRQILGQKVEFLVSFYNNEISEKSEIFDDQFSVERPDGSNFTLKIRSTKLEDSAMYFCASSDAGATNEQFFGPGTRLTVL.

The chain joins TRBV20-1 to TRBJ2-2, with TRBD2 identical over 13 bases. This CDR3 spans 15 amino acids. Germline trimming cut 3 bases from V and 7 bases from J; bases unmatched to any gene: 5. From germline, CDR1 is DFQATT and CDR2 SNEGSKA (reference sequence). CDR3 in amino acids: CSASRLAGGNGELFF. CDR3 DNA: TGCAGTGCTAGTAGACTAGCGGGGGGAAACGGGGAGCTGTTTTTT.

The chain combines TRBV9 with TRBJ1-3; possibly TRBD1 for D (5 bases). The ends were cut back, 1 base at V and 0 bases at J, with 14 bases in the middle. This CDR3 spans 17 amino acids. Germline CDR1 and CDR2: SGDLS and YYNGEE. CDR3 amino acids: CASSVLPGLSSGNTIYF. In DNA, the CDR3 is TGTGCCAGCAGCGTATTACCGGGACTCAGCTCTGGAAACACCATATATTTT.

This chain connects TRBV3-1 (or the pseudogene TRBV3-2) to TRBJ2-3; 9 bases agree with TRBD2. V lost 0 bases to trimming and J lost 1 base; unmatched junction nucleotides: 2. CDR1 and CDR2 (germline): LGHDT, YNNKEL (reference sequence). The CDR3 extends over 16 amino acids. CDR3 bases: TGTGCCAGCAGCCAAGATCAGCGGGGGGGCACAGATACGCAGTATTTT. Protein sequence: CASSQDQRGGTDTQYF.

The chain carries TRBV7-3 and TRBJ2-2; D may be TRBD2 (6 bases). V dropped 2 bases and J dropped 6 bases, with 13 bases sitting between them. Germline V gives CDR1 SGHTA, CDR2 FQGTGA. The CDR3 is 15 amino acids. The CDR3 nucleotides are TGTGCCAGCAGCTTATGGGGAGGAGTCTCCGGGGAGCTGTTTTTT. This encodes CASSLWGGVSGELFF.

The CDR3 spells CASSTAGYGYTF. The CDR3 DNA is TGTGCCAGTAGTACTGCAGGCTATGGCTACACCTTC. The chain has TRBV19 and TRBJ1-2; D remains ambiguous. V gave up 4 bases and J gave up 4 bases, with 7 bases separating them. The germline CDR1 and CDR2 sequences are LNHDA and SQIVND (reference sequence). The CDR3 sequence is 12 residues long.

The genes are TRBV11-1 and TRBJ2-7; 11 bases are shared with TRBD1. Germline assignment: CDR1 SGHAT and CDR2 FQDESV (reference sequence). Trimming at V came to 5 bases and at J to 2 bases, leaving 5 bases not matched to a gene. This CDR3 has 15 amino acids. The CDR3 DNA follows: TGTGCCAGCAGCCTGGGACAGGGGGGAACCTACGAGCAGTACTTC. Protein sequence: CASSLGQGGTYEQYF.

The genes are TRBV5-4 and TRBJ1-2; D unresolved. The CDR3 sequence is 13 residues long. V lost 2 bases and J lost 3, with 8 bases in between. Germline V gives CDR1 SGHNT, CDR2 YYREEE (reference sequence). Here the CDR3 DNA reads TGTGCCAGCAGCTTCAGCGGGTACTATGGCTACACCTTC. This translates into CASSFSGYYGYTF. The whole variable domain, remainder taken from reference TRBV5-4 and TRBJ1-2, is ETGVTQSPTHLIKTRGQQVTLRCSSQSGHNTVSWYQQALGQGPQFIFQYYREEENGRGNFPPRFSGLQFPNYSSELNVNALELDDSALYLCASSFSGYYGYTFGSGTRLTVV.

This clone was detected only once. The chain carries TRBV30 and TRBJ1-1; D gene unclear. The germline gives CDR1 GTSNPN, CDR2 SVGIG (reference sequence). The germline V and J ends were trimmed by 4 bases and 5 bases, with 8 bases remaining between them. The CDR3 length is 11 residues. The CDR3 region has the DNA TGTGCCTGGAACCGCGGAACTGAAGCTTTCTTT. It yields the protein CAWNRGTEAFF.

The chain couples TRBV2 to TRBJ2-2; TRBD2 matches at 15 bases. CDR1 and CDR2 from the germline V gene are SNHLY and FYNNEI. The CDR3 consists of 19 residues. The J segment lost 4 bases and the V segment lost 5 bases, leaving 11 bases of the junction unmatched. The CDR3 DNA follows: TGTGCCAGCAGTTCCCGGACTAGCGGGGGGGCCAGTAGCACCGGGGAGCTGTTTTTT. Residues: CASSSRTSGGASSTGELFF. Full variable domain (missing parts from reference TRBV2 and TRBJ2-2): EPEVTQTPSHQVTQMGQEVILRCVPISNHLYFYWYRQILGQKVEFLVSFYNNEISEKSEIFDDQFSVERPDGSNFTLKIRSTKLEDSAMYFCASSSRTSGGASSTGELFFGEGSRLTVL.

CDR3 amino acids: CASSGEGSGGQETQYF. The CDR3 nucleotides read TGTGCCAGCAGCGGGGAAGGTAGCGGGGGGCAAGAGACCCAGTACTTC. The J gene is TRBJ2-5, the V gene TRBV5-4; TRBD2 agrees at 10 bases. Looked up from germline, CDR1 is SGHNT and CDR2 is YYREEE (reference sequence). CDR3 length: 16 amino acids. V gave up 4 bases and J gave up 2 bases; unmatched junction bases: 8.

The chain is built from TRBV19 and TRBJ1-5, with D possibly being TRBD1 (5 bases). Germline assignment: CDR1 LNHDA and CDR2 SQIVND (reference sequence). V was cut by 10 bases and J by 1 base, with 11 bases left in between. This CDR3 contains 13 residues. CDR3 sequence reads: CATQRGSNQPQHF. CDR3 sequence (DNA): TGTGCCACCCAACGGGGGAGCAATCAGCCCCAGCATTTT.

The V gene is TRBV3-1 (or the pseudogene TRBV3-2), the J gene TRBJ1-3; 9 positions match TRBD1. The CDR3 extends over 15 amino acids. V lost 5 bases to trimming and J lost 2 bases; unmatched junction nucleotides: 4. Germline V gene data show CDR1 as LGHDT and CDR2 as YNNKEL (reference sequence). CDR3 sequence reads: CASSIHRGPGNTIYF. The CDR3 DNA is TGTGCCAGCAGCATACACAGGGGGCCTGGAAACACCATATATTTT.

V gene TRBV4-2 combines with J gene TRBJ1-2; D ambiguous. Per the germline V gene, CDR1 is LGHNA and CDR2 is YNFKEQ. V lost 0 bases and J lost 2, with 10 bases in between. The CDR3 runs 15 residues. The CDR3 protein is CASSQDSQNNYGYTF. Written as DNA, the CDR3 is TGTGCCAGCAGCCAAGATAGCCAGAACAACTATGGCTACACCTTC.

V and J are TRBV7-6 and TRBJ1-3; D remains unclear. The germline V gene encodes CDR1 SGHVS and CDR2 FNYEAQ. The CDR3 covers 15 residues. V was trimmed by 0 bases and J by 0 bases, leaving 6 bases between them. The chain's CDR3 is CASSLAPDSGNTIYF. CDR3 in DNA: TGTGCCAGCAGCTTAGCCCCAGACTCTGGAAACACCATATATTTT.

The chain is built from TRBV4-1 and TRBJ2-1; 15 bases match TRBD2. CDR1 and CDR2 from the germline V gene are MGHRA and YSYEKL. J gave up 8 bases and V 0 bases, and 5 bases lay outside the gene matches. The CDR3 loop spans 17 amino acids. The CDR3 DNA reads TGCGCCAGCAGCCAAGATTGGACTAGCGGGGGGGAGTATGAGCAGTTCTTC. It encodes CASSQDWTSGGEYEQFF.

The chain joins TRBV11-2 to TRBJ1-1; D not certain. The CDR3 sequence is 13 residues long. CDR1 and CDR2 from the germline V gene are SGHAT and FQNNGV. V lost 4 bases to trimming and J lost 2 bases, with 8 bases between them. CDR3 in amino acids: CASSSRLNTEAFF. The CDR3 DNA follows: TGTGCCAGCAGCTCCAGGTTAAACACTGAAGCTTTCTTT.

J is TRBJ1-1 and V is TRBV28; 8 bases line up with TRBD1. Trimming removed 6 bases from V and 5 bases from J; junction bases left unmatched: 8. This CDR3 comprises 14 residues. Germline CDR1 MDHEN, CDR2 SYDVKM. CDR3 DNA: TGTGCCAGCAGCTCGGGACAGGTCCGGACTGAAGCTTTCTTT. As protein: CASSSGQVRTEAFF.

This chain links TRBV19 with TRBJ1-5; D is ambiguous. This CDR3 has 13 residues. Germline CDR1 is LNHDA and CDR2 is SQIVND (reference sequence). Deletions cut 5 bases from V and 5 bases from J, with 10 bases between. CDR3 in DNA: TGTGCCAGTAGTGGGCAGTTATATCAGCCCCAGCATTTT. It specifies CASSGQLYQPQHF.

The rearrangement uses TRBV5-1 and TRBJ2-1; D may be TRBD1 (6 bases). V was cut by 1 base and J by 9 bases, with 17 bases left in between. CDR3 size: 15 residues. CDR1 is SGHRS and CDR2 is YFSETQ in the germline V gene. In DNA, the CDR3 is TGCGCCAGCAGCTTGACTACCCCGGAAGGGGGTGAGCAGTTCTTC. Its protein is CASSLTTPEGGEQFF.

This chain joins TRBV4-1 and TRBJ2-5; D call uncertain. From germline, CDR1 is MGHRA and CDR2 YSYEKL. The V and J ends lost 1 base and 5 bases respectively, with 8 bases between them. The CDR3 length is 13 residues. CDR3 sequence reads: CASSQGAWETQYF. CDR3 DNA sequence: TGCGCCAGCAGCCAAGGGGCCTGGGAGACCCAGTACTTC.

DNA for the CDR3: TGTGCCAGCAGCGATCTAAATGGGCCTGGGGCCAACGTCCTGACTTTC. This codes for CASSDLNGPGANVLTF. This chain links TRBV7-9 with TRBJ2-6; unclear D gene. V gave up 5 bases and J gave up 2 bases, with 13 bases separating them. CDR1 is SEHNR, CDR2 FQNEAQ, per germline (reference sequence). CDR3 length equals 16 residues.

For the CDR3, the DNA is TGTGCCAGCAGCTTCCGTCAGGGGAGCTCTGGGGCCAACGTCCTGACTTTC. It translates to CASSFRQGSSGANVLTF. The rearrangement links TRBV7-2 to TRBJ2-6, with D perhaps TRBD1 (6 bases). The CDR3 contains 17 residues. CDR1 and CDR2 (germline): SGHTA, FQGNSA. V lost 3 bases to trimming and J lost 0 bases, with 12 bases between them.

The CDR3 sequence: CASSQVGQIGGYNEQFF. The CDR3 DNA reads as TGTGCCAGCAGCCAAGTGGGGCAAATAGGAGGGTACAATGAGCAGTTCTTC. The J gene is TRBJ2-1, the V gene TRBV3-1 (or the pseudogene TRBV3-2); D is perhaps TRBD2 (6 bases). V was trimmed by 1 base and J by 4 bases, leaving 17 bases between them. CDR1 and CDR2 (germline): LGHDT, YNNKEL (reference sequence). This CDR3 has 17 residues.

Here the CDR3 reads CAWSLGRGETQYF. DNA for the CDR3: TGTGCCTGGAGTCTCGGGAGGGGAGAGACCCAGTACTTC. This chain joins TRBV30 and TRBJ2-5; 8 bases match TRBD2. The CDR3 is 13 residues long. Trimming cost V 2 bases and J 4 bases; bases outside gene matches: 3. Germline V gives CDR1 GTSNPN, CDR2 SVGIG (reference sequence).

This rearrangement joins TRBV6-9 to TRBJ2-2; tentative D call: TRBD1 (6 bases). Trimming removed 8 bases at V and 0 bases at J, with 13 bases between. The CDR3 loop spans 15 amino acids. Germline loops: CDR1 MNHGY, CDR2 SVAAGI. CDR3 sequence: CASPDGGPNTGELFF. In DNA form, the CDR3 reads TGTGCCAGCCCAGATGGGGGCCCGAACACCGGGGAGCTGTTTTTT.